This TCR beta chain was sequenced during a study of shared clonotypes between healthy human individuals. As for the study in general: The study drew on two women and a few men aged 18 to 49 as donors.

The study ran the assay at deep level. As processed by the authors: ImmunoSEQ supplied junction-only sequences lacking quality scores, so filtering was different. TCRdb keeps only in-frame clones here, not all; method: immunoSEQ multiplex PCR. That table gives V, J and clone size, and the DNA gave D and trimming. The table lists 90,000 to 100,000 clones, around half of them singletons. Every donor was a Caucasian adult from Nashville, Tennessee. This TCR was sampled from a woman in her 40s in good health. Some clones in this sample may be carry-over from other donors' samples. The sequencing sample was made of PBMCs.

In nucleotides, the CDR3 is TGTGCCAGCAGCTTTACGATAGATGAGCAGTTCTTC. It is translated as CASSFTIDEQFF. The J gene is TRBJ2-1, the V gene TRBV7-9; D gene unclear. Trimming left V 3 bases short and J 8 bases short, with 8 bases between. The germline V gene has CDR1 SEHNR and CDR2 FQNEAQ (reference sequence). The CDR3 consists of 12 residues.